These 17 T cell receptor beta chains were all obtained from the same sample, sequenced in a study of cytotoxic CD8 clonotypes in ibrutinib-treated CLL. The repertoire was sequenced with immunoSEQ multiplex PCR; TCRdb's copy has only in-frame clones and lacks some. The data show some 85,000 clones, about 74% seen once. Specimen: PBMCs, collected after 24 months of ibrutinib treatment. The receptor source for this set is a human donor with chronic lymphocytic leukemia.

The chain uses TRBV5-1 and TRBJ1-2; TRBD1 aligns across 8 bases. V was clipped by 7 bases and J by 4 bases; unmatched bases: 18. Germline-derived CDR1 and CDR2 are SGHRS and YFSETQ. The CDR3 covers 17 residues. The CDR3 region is CASAPAGGAGRGYGYTF. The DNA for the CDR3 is TGCGCCAGCGCCCCCGCAGGGGGCGCAGGTAGAGGCTATGGCTACACCTTC.

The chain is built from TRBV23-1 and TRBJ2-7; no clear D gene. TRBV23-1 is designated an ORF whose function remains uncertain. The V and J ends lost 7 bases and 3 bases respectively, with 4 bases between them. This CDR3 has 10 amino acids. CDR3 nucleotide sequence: TGCGCCAGCAACGGCTACGAGCAGTACTTC. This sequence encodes CASNGYEQYF.

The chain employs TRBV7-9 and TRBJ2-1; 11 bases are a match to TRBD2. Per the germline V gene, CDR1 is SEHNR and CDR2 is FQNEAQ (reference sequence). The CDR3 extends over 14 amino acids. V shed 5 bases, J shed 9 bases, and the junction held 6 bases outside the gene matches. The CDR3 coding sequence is TGTGCCAGCAGCACGGAGACTAGCGGGATTGAGCAGTTCTTC. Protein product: CASSTETSGIEQFF.

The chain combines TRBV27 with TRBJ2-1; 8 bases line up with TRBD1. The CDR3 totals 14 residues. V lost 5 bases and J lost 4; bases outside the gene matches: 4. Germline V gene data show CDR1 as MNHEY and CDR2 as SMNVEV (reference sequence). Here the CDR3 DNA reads TGTGCCAGCAGTCGGGACAGGTTTTACAATGAGCAGTTCTTC. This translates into CASSRDRFYNEQFF.

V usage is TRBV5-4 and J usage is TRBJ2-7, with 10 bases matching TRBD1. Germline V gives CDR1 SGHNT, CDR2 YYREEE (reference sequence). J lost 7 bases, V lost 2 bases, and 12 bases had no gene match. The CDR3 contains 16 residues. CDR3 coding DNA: TGTGCCAGCAGCTTCGGGACAGGGGCTCGGTCGGGGGAGCAGTACTTC. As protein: CASSFGTGARSGEQYF.

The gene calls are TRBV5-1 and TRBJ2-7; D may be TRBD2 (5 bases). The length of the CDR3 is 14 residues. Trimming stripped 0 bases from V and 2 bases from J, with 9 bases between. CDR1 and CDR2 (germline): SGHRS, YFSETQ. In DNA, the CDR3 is TGCGCCAGCAGCTTGGGACCGGGGACCTACGAGCAGTACTTC. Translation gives CASSLGPGTYEQYF.

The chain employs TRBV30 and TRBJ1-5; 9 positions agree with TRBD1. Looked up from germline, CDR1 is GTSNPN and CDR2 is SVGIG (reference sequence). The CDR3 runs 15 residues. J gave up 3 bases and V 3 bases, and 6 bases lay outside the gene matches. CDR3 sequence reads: CAWRTGQGHNQPQHF. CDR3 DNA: TGTGCCTGGAGAACAGGACAGGGGCACAATCAGCCCCAGCATTTT.

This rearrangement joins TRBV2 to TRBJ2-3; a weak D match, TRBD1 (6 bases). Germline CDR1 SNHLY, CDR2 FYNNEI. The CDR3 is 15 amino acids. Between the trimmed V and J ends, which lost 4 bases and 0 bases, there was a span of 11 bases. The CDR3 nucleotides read TGTGCCAGCAGTGGGACAGACTTGAGCACAGATACGCAGTATTTT. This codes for CASSGTDLSTDTQYF.

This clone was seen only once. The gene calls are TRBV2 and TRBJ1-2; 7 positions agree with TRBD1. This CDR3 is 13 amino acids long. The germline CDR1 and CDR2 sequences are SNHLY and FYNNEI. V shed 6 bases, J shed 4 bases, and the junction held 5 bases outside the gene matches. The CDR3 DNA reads TGTGCCAGCAGCCCGACAGGGATCTATGGCTACACCTTC. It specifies CASSPTGIYGYTF.

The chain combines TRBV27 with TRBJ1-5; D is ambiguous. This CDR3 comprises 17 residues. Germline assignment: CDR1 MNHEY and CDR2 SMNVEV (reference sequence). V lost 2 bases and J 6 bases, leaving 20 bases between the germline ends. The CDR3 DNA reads TGTGCCAGCAGTTTACCCTTAGAACGGCGCGCAGGTCAGCCCCAGCATTTT. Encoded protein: CASSLPLERRAGQPQHF.

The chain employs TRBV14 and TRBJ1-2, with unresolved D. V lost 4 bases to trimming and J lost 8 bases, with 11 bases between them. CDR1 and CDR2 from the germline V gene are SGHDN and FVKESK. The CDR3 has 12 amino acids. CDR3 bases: TGTGCCAGCAGCCTCAACCAGAGAGGCTACACCTTC. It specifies CASSLNQRGYTF.

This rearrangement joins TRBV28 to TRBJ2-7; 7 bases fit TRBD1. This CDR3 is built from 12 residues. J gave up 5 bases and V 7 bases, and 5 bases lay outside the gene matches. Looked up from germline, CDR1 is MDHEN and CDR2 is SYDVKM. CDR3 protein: CASTMDRNEQYF. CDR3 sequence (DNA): TGTGCCAGCACCATGGACAGGAACGAGCAGTACTTC. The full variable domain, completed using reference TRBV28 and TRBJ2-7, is DVKVTQSSRYLVKRTGEKVFLECVQDMDHENMFWYRQDPGLGLRLIYFSYDVKMKEKGDIPEGYSVSREKKERFSLILESASTNQTSMYLCASTMDRNEQYFGPGTRLTVT.

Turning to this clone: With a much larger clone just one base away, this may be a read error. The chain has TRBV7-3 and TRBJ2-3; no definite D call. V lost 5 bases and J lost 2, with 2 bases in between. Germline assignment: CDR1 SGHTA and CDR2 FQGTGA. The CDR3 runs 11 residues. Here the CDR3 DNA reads TGTGCCAGCAGCCTCACAGATACGCAGTATTTT. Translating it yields CASSLTDTQYF.

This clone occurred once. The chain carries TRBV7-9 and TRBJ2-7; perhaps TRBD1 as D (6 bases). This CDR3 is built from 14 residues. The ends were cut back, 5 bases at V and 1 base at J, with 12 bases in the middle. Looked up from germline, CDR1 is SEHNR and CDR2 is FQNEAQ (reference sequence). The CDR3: CASSPTGFSYEQYF. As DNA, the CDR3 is TGTGCCAGCAGCCCCACAGGGTTTTCCTACGAGCAGTACTTC.

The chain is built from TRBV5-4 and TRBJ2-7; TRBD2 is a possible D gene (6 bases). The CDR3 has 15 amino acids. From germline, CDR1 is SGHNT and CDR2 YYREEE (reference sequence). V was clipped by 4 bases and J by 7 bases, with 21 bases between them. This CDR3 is CASSHAGNLPGEQYF. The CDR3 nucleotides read TGTGCCAGCAGCCATGCGGGAAACCTCCCTGGTGAGCAGTACTTC.

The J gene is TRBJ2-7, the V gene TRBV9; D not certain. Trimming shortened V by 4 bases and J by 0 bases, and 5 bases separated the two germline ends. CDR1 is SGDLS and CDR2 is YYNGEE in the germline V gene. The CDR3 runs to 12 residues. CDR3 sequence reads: CASSPNSYEQYF. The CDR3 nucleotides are TGTGCCAGCAGCCCAAACTCCTACGAGCAGTACTTC.

This CDR3 reads CASTTTGELFF. CDR3 DNA: TGCGCCAGCACTACTACCGGGGAGCTGTTTTTT. The chain employs TRBV5-1 and TRBJ2-2; D is unresolved. The germline gives CDR1 SGHRS, CDR2 YFSETQ. The CDR3 consists of 11 residues. V was trimmed by 6 bases and J by 5 bases, leaving 5 bases between them.